One and the same sample provided the 24 T cell receptor beta chains below, sequenced in a study of response to subunit inactivated influenza vaccine. TCRdb passed the RT-PCR reads through MiXCR, listing each CDR3 protein once. The repertoire includes approximately 530,000 distinct CDR3 sequences, less than 10% of them detected once, and 10% to 15% sits in the top ten. The sequencing used PBMCs from blood, collected less than 25 months after vaccination. These receptors all come from a man between 50 and 70 years old who received an inactivated influenza vaccine.

This clonotype was seen a handful of times. J is TRBJ2-3 and V is TRBV11-2; 9 positions match TRBD2. CDR3 length: 16 residues. Losses at the gene ends were 5 bases for V and 1 base for J; bases not matched to a gene: 7. Germline CDR1 reads SGHAT; CDR2 reads FQNNGV. As DNA, the CDR3 is TGTGCCAGCAGCATGAGACTAGCGGAACGCACAGATACGCAGTATTTT. Translating it yields CASSMRLAERTDTQYF. Complete variable domain (other parts from reference TRBV11-2 and TRBJ2-3): EAGVAQSPRYKIIEKRQSVAFWCNPISGHATLYWYQQILGQGPKLLIQFQNNGVVDDSQLPKDRFSAERLKGVDSTLKIQPAKLEDSAVYLCASSMRLAERTDTQYFGPGTRLTVL.

To note about this clonotype: This may be a read error, as it is one base from a much larger clone. The chain employs TRBV18 and TRBJ2-5; D uncertain. The CDR3 length is 15 residues. Trimming removed 5 bases at V and 4 bases at J, with 17 bases between. Germline V gene lookup returns CDR1 KGHSH and CDR2 LQKENI. The CDR3 loop reads CASSFGGVSRETQYF. CDR3 bases: TGTGCCAGCTCATTCGGCGGCGTCAGTAGAGAGACCCAGTACTTC.

This clonotype was found many times. V is TRBV28 and J is TRBJ2-7, with TRBD1 as a possible D gene (6 bases). In germline, CDR1 is MDHEN, CDR2 SYDVKM. The CDR3 contains 12 residues. The ends were cut back, 7 bases at V and 7 bases at J, with 14 bases in the middle. CDR3 in DNA: TGTGCCAGCACCTCAGGGGTCAGGGAGCAGTACTTC. It specifies CASTSGVREQYF.

The J gene is TRBJ1-1, the V gene TRBV18; D ambiguous. The CDR3 sequence is 15 residues long. Germline CDR1 is KGHSH and CDR2 is LQKENI. Trimming removed 3 bases at V and 6 bases at J, with 17 bases between. In DNA form, the CDR3 reads TGTGCCAGCTCACCCCAGGCCCTTAGGGCTGCTGAAGCTTTCTTT. Protein product: CASSPQALRAAEAFF.

There are a few counts of this clonotype. V is TRBV10-3 and J is TRBJ2-6, with unresolved D. The CDR3 is 17 amino acids. CDR1 is ENHRY and CDR2 is SYGVKD in the germline V gene. Trimming stripped 3 bases from V and 0 bases from J, with 12 bases between. CDR3 region: CAISEGIGLSGANVLTF. In DNA form, the CDR3 reads TGTGCCATCAGTGAAGGTATCGGTCTCTCTGGGGCCAACGTCCTGACTTTC.

A few counts support this clonotype. The chain uses TRBV5-1 and TRBJ2-1; 8 bases line up with TRBD2. Germline V gives CDR1 SGHRS, CDR2 YFSETQ. The CDR3 contains 16 residues. V lost 0 bases, J lost 6 bases, and 8 bases stayed unmatched. The chain's CDR3 is CASSLEGSGRANEQFF. In nucleotides, the CDR3 is TGCGCCAGCAGCTTGGAAGGGTCCGGGAGGGCCAATGAGCAGTTCTTC.

In this sample, this clonotype turned up many times. The V and J genes are TRBV6-6 and TRBJ1-5; TRBD1 might be the D (5 bases). The CDR3 is made up of 13 amino acids. Germline V gene data show CDR1 as MNHNY and CDR2 as SVGAGI (reference sequence). Trimming left V 5 bases short and J 6 bases short, with 11 bases between. The CDR3 nucleotides read TGTGCCAGCAGTCCGAGGGGAGGTCAGCCCCAGCATTTT. Its translation is CASSPRGGQPQHF.

This clonotype was seen more than once but under ten times. The chain has TRBV7-2 and TRBJ1-3; maybe TRBD1 (5 bases). CDR1 is SGHTA and CDR2 is FQGNSA in the germline V gene. The CDR3 length is 15 residues. V was clipped by 2 bases and J by 2 bases, with 10 bases between them. The CDR3 DNA reads TGTGCCAGCAGCTTATACGGGGCCCCTGGAAACACCATATATTTT. Its translation: CASSLYGAPGNTIYF.

This clonotype came up a few times. This chain connects TRBV7-9 to TRBJ2-2; 10 bases align to TRBD2. The trim removed 5 bases at V and 5 bases at J, leaving 8 bases unmatched. CDR1 and CDR2 (germline): SEHNR, FQNEAQ (reference sequence). CDR3 length: 16 residues. The CDR3 sequence is CASSPRTSGVTGELFF. CDR3 coding DNA: TGTGCCAGCAGCCCCCGGACTAGCGGTGTAACCGGGGAGCTGTTTTTT.

This clonotype was picked up a small number of times. V is TRBV29-1 and J is TRBJ2-1, with D perhaps TRBD2 (6 bases). The ends were cut back, 3 bases at V and 7 bases at J, with 16 bases in the middle. The CDR3 has 14 amino acids. The germline V gene encodes CDR1 SQVTM and CDR2 ANQGSEA. The CDR3 here is CSVDGLRLANEQFF. The CDR3 DNA is TGCAGCGTTGACGGGCTTCGGCTAGCGAATGAGCAGTTCTTC.

This clonotype was found many times. The rearrangement uses TRBV14 and TRBJ1-3; perhaps TRBD1 as D (6 bases). V gave up 0 bases and J gave up 2 bases, with 8 bases separating them. Germline lookup yields CDR1 SGHDN and CDR2 FVKESK. There are 15 residues in the CDR3. The CDR3 spells CASSQDWGPGNTIYF. The DNA for the CDR3 is TGTGCCAGCAGCCAAGATTGGGGGCCTGGAAACACCATATATTTT.

At least ten counts were recorded for this clonotype. The chain couples TRBV29-1 to TRBJ2-3, with D unresolved. Per the germline V gene, CDR1 is SQVTM and CDR2 is ANQGSEA. This CDR3 spans 13 amino acids. V was pared by 0 bases and J by 5 bases, with 9 bases between. CDR3 nucleotides: TGCAGCGTTGAAGATAACTGGGGAGATACGCAGTATTTT. Protein product: CSVEDNWGDTQYF.

CDR3 in DNA: TGTGCCAGCAGTCGCGGGGGACCCTACAATGAGCAGTTCTTC. Residues: CASSRGGPYNEQFF. This chain connects TRBV7-2 to TRBJ2-1; 7 nucleotides agree with TRBD2. Looked up from germline, CDR1 is SGHTA and CDR2 is FQGNSA. V shed 6 bases, J shed 2 bases, and the junction held 4 bases outside the gene matches. This CDR3 region has 14 residues.

This clonotype was observed a few times. The chain has TRBV29-1 and TRBJ1-5, with TRBD1 identical over 7 bases. The CDR3 has 16 amino acids. Germline V gene sequence: CDR1 SQVTM, CDR2 ANQGSEA. V shed 2 bases and J 0 bases; nucleotides not matched to a gene: 7. CDR3 nucleotides: TGCAGCGTTGAATTGCGGCAGGGGGATAGCAATCAGCCCCAGCATTTT. This encodes CSVELRQGDSNQPQHF.

The chain links TRBV19 to TRBJ1-1, with TRBD1 as a possible D gene (5 bases). Germline V gene data show CDR1 as LNHDA and CDR2 as SQIVND (reference sequence). The CDR3 is 19 residues long. V was shortened by 2 bases and J by 6 bases, with 28 bases between the two germline ends. The CDR3 region is CASSITNTGTSGYMPEAFF. The CDR3 nucleotides are TGTGCCAGTAGTATAACAAACACCGGGACTTCAGGATACATGCCTGAAGCTTTCTTT.

This clonotype was observed a handful of times. The chain uses TRBV11-1 and TRBJ2-7; D not certain. The CDR3 covers 14 residues. The ends were cut back, 5 bases at V and 1 base at J, with 12 bases in the middle. In germline, CDR1 is SGHAT, CDR2 FQDESV (reference sequence). The CDR3 DNA reads TGTGCCAGCAGCATGCACCCGGGTTCCTACGAGCAGTACTTC. The encoded protein is CASSMHPGSYEQYF.

This clonotype was observed at least ten times. The V call is TRBV10-3, the J call TRBJ2-7; 11 bases fit TRBD2. This CDR3 spans 14 amino acids. CDR1 ENHRY and CDR2 SYGVKD come from the germline V gene. V shed 4 bases, J shed 3 bases, and the junction held 2 bases outside the gene matches. The DNA of the CDR3 is TGTGCCATCAGTGGTAGCGGGGGGGTCTACGAGCAGTACTTC. Its translation is CAISGSGGVYEQYF.

The rearrangement links TRBV20-1 to TRBJ1-1; 10 nucleotides line up with TRBD1. CDR3 size: 16 residues. In germline, CDR1 is DFQATT, CDR2 SNEGSKA (reference sequence). With 0 bases clipped from V and 0 bases from J, the junction kept 4 bases outside the gene matches. The CDR3 reads CSARDPDRGLNTEAFF. The CDR3 DNA is TGCAGTGCTAGAGATCCGGACAGGGGGTTGAACACTGAAGCTTTCTTT.

V is TRBV4-2 and J is TRBJ1-2; D remains ambiguous. The CDR3 totals 22 residues. The germline V gene encodes CDR1 LGHNA and CDR2 YNFKEQ. V lost 4 bases and J lost 1, with 34 bases in between. The CDR3 DNA follows: TGTGCCAGCAGCCCCAGCGTTGCGGGGTTAACAGCCGAACCCTGGGATAACTATGGCTACACCTTC. Protein product: CASSPSVAGLTAEPWDNYGYTF.

The rearrangement joins TRBV5-1 to TRBJ2-7; 7 bases line up with TRBD1. The CDR3 covers 14 residues. V trimming: 1 base; J trimming: 3 bases; junction bases outside the gene matches: 4. Germline loops: CDR1 SGHRS, CDR2 YFSETQ. The CDR3: CASSLSGQHYEQYF. DNA for the CDR3: TGCGCCAGCAGCTTGTCGGGACAGCACTACGAGCAGTACTTC.

This clonotype was recorded many times. The chain carries TRBV24-1 and TRBJ2-2; 12 bases are shared with TRBD2. V trimming: 4 bases; J trimming: 5 bases; junction bases outside the gene matches: 13. Germline V gives CDR1 KGHDR, CDR2 SFDVKD. The CDR3 extends over 19 amino acids. The DNA for the CDR3 is TGTGCCACCAGTGAATGGGGATCGACTAGCGGGAGCGGAACCGGGGAGCTGTTTTTT. It specifies CATSEWGSTSGSGTGELFF.

This clonotype was observed a handful of times. This chain uses TRBV2 with TRBJ2-3; 8 bases are shared with TRBD2. The germline V gene has CDR1 SNHLY and CDR2 FYNNEI. CDR3 length equals 15 residues. J gave up 1 base and V 5 bases, and 5 bases lay outside the gene matches. This CDR3 is CASSLIAGRTDTQYF. CDR3 DNA sequence: TGTGCCAGCAGTTTGATAGCGGGGCGCACAGATACGCAGTATTTT.

In its sample, this clonotype was seen many times. The chain is built from TRBV7-9 and TRBJ2-5; D not certain. Between the trimmed V and J ends, which lost 1 base and 2 bases, there was a span of 8 bases. CDR1 is SEHNR, CDR2 FQNEAQ, per germline (reference sequence). This CDR3 is 14 amino acids long. The CDR3 loop reads CASSLDWGQETQYF. In DNA, the CDR3 is TGTGCCAGCAGCTTAGACTGGGGACAAGAGACCCAGTACTTC.

The J gene is TRBJ1-1, the V gene TRBV11-1; weak D call: TRBD1 (6 bases). The CDR3 is made up of 15 amino acids. The V end lost 0 bases, the J end lost 4 bases, and 12 bases lay between the germline ends. CDR1 is SGHAT and CDR2 is FQDESV in the germline V gene (reference sequence). Written as DNA, the CDR3 is TGTGCCAGCAGCTTAGCAACAGGGAGGACCACTGAAGCTTTCTTT. The encoded protein is CASSLATGRTTEAFF.